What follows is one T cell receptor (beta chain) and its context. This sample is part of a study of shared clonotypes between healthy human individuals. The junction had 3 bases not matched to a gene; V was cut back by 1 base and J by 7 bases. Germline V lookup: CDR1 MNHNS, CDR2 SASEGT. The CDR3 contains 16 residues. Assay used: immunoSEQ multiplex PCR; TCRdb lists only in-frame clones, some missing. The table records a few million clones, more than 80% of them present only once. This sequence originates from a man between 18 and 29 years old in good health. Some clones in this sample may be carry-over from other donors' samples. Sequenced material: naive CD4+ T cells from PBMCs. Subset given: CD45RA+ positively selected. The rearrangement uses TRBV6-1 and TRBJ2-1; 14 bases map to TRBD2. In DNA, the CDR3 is TGTGCCAGCAGTGAAGTGGGGACTAGCGGGAGAAATGAGCAGTTCTTC. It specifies CASSEVGTSGRNEQFF.